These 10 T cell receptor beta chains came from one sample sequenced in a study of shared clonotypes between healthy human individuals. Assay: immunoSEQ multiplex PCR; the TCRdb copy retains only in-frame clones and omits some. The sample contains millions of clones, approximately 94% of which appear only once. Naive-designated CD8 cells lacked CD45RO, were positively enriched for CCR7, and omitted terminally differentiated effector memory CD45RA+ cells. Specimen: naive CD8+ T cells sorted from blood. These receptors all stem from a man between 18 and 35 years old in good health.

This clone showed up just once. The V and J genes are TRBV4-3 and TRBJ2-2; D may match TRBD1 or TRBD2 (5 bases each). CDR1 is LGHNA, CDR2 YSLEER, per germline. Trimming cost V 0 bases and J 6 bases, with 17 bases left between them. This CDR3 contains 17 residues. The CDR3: CASSQDVAGEGSGELFF. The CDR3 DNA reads TGCGCCAGCAGCCAAGATGTGGCAGGCGAGGGGTCCGGGGAGCTGTTTTTT.

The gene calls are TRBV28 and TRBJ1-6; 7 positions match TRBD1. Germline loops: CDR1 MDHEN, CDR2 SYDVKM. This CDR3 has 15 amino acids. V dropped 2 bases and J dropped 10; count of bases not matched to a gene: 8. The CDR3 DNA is TGTGCCAGCAGTTTACCCGACAGGGTGAGCTCACCCCTCCACTTT. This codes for CASSLPDRVSSPLHF.

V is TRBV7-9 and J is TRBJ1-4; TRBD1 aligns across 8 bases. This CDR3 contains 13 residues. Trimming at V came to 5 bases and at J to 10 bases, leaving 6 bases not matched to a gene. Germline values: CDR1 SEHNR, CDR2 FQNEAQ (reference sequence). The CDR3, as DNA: TGTGCCAGCAGCGCAACAGGACAGGGAAAACTGTTTTTT. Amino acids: CASSATGQGKLFF.

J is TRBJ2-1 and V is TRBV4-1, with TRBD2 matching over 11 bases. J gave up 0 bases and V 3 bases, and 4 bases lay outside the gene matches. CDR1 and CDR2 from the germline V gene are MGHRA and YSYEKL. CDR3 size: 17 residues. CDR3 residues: CASSHIAGGSSYNEQFF. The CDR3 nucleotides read TGCGCCAGCAGCCATATAGCGGGAGGGAGCTCCTACAATGAGCAGTTCTTC.

CDR3 bases: TGTGCCAGCAGCCCCCAGCGGGAATTCACAGATACGCAGTATTTT. Translated: CASSPQREFTDTQYF. The chain is built from TRBV7-9 and TRBJ2-3, with 7 nucleotides matching TRBD2. The CDR3 spans 15 residues. The V and J ends lost 5 bases and 2 bases, in that order; junction bases with no gene match: 7. Germline V gene data show CDR1 as SEHNR and CDR2 as FQNEAQ (reference sequence).

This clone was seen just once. Here the CDR3 DNA reads TGTGCCAGTAGTATTGGGACAGCTAACTATGGCTACACCTTC. Residues: CASSIGTANYGYTF. The chain joins TRBV19 to TRBJ1-2, with 7 bases aligning to TRBD1. Germline V lookup: CDR1 LNHDA, CDR2 SQIVND (reference sequence). J gave up 0 bases and V 3 bases, and 1 base lay outside the gene matches. There are 14 residues in the CDR3. Based on the CDR3 plus reference TRBV19 and TRBJ1-2, the full variable domain is DGGITQSPKYLFRKEGQNVTLSCEQNLNHDAMYWYRQDPGQGLRLIYYSQIVNDFQKGDIAEGYSVSREKKESFPLTVTSAQKNPTAFYLCASSIGTANYGYTFGSGTRLTVV.

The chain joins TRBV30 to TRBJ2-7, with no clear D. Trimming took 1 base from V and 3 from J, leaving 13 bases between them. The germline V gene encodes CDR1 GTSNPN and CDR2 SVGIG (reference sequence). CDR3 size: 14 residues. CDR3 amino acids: CAWSGDSKFYEQYF. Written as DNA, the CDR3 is TGTGCCTGGAGTGGTGATTCGAAGTTCTACGAGCAGTACTTC.

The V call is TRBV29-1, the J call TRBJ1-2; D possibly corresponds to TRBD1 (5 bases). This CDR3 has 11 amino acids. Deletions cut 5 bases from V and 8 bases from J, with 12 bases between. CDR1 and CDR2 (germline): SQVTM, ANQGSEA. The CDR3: CSVQGIEGYTF. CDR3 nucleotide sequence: TGCAGCGTTCAGGGAATAGAGGGCTACACCTTC. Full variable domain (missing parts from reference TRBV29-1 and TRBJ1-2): SAVISQKPSRDICQRGTSLTIQCQVDSQVTMMFWYRQQPGQSLTLIATANQGSEATYESGFVIDKFPISRPNLTFSTLTVSNMSPEDSSIYLCSVQGIEGYTFGSGTRLTVV.

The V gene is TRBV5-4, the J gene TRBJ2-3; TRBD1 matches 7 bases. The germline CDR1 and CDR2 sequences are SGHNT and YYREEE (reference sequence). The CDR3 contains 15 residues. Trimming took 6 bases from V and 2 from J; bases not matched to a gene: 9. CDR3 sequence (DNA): TGTGCCAGCACCCTAGGACAGGACCTCACAGATACGCAGTATTTT. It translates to CASTLGQDLTDTQYF.

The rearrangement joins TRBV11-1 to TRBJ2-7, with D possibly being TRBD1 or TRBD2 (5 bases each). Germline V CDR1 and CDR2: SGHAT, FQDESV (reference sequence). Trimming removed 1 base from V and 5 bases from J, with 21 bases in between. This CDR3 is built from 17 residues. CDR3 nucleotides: TGTGCCAGCAGCTTAGTCGTGGCGGCTCTTCTGGGGGACGAGCAGTACTTC. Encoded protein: CASSLVVAALLGDEQYF.